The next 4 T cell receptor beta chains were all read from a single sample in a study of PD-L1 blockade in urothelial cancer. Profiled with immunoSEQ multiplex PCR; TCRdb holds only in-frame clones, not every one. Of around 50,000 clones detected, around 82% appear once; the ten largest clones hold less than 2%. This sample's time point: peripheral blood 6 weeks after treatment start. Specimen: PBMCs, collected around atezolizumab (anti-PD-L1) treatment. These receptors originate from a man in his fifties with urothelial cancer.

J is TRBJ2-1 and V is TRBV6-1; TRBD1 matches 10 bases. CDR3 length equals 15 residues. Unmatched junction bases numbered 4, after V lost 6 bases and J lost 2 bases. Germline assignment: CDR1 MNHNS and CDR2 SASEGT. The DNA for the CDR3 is TGTGCCAGCAGCCGGGACAGGGGTACCTACAATGAGCAGTTCTTC. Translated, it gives CASSRDRGTYNEQFF.

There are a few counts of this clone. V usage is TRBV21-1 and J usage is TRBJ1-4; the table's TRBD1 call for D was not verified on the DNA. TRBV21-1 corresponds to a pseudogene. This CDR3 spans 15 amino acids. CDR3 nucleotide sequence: TGTGCCAGCCGGGACAGGGTGTTCGGTGGTGAAAAACTGTTTTTT. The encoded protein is CASRDRVFGGEKLFF.

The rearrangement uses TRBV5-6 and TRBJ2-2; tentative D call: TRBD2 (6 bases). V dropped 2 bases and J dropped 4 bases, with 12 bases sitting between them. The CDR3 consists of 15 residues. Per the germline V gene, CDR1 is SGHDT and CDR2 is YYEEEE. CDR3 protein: CASSFVSGATGELFF. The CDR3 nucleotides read TGTGCCAGCAGCTTTGTTAGCGGAGCCACCGGGGAGCTGTTTTTT.

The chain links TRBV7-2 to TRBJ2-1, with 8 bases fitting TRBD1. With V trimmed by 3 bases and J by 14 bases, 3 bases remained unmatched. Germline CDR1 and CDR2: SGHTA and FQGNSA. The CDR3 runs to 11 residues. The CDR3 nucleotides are TGTGCCAGCAGCTTCCGGGACAGGAAGTTCTTC. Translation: CASSFRDRKFF.